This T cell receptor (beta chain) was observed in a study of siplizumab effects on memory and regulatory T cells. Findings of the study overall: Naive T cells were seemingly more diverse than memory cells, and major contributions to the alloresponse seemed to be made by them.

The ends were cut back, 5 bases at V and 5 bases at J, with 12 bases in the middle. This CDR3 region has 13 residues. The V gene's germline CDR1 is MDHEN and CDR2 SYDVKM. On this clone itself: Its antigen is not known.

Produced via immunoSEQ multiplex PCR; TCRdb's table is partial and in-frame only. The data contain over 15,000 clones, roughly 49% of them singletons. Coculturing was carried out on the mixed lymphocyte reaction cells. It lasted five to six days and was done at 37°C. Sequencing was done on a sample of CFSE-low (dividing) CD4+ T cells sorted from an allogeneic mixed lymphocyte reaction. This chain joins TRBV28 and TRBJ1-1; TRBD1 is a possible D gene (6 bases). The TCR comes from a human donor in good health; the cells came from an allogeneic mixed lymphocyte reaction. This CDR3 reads CASSIRGLTEAFF. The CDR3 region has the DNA TGTGCCAGCAGTATAAGGGGGTTAACTGAAGCTTTCTTT.